These T cell receptor beta chains were read from a single sample in a study of T cells in Graves' hyperthyroidism and ophthalmopathy. TCRdb re-analysed the multiplex PCR reads in MiXCR, keeping a single row per CDR3 protein. The profile shows hundreds of thousands of distinct CDR3 sequences, under 15% of them singletons. Material: blood. The receptors shown here come from a man aged 18 to 30 with Graves' ophthalmopathy. Both conserved end residues are trimmed from each CDR3. The order of the fields is CDR3 length, V gene, J gene, CDR3 protein.

len: 12; v_gene: TRBV7-6; j_gene: TRBJ2-7; CDR3aa: ASSLYSGTYEQY
len: 12; v_gene: TRBV10-2; j_gene: TRBJ2-2; CDR3aa: ATRDSRGTGELF
len: 15; v_gene: TRBV11-3; j_gene: TRBJ2-7; CDR3aa: ASSWGLAGGLLYEQY
len: 11; v_gene: TRBV11-3; j_gene: TRBJ2-2; CDR3aa: ASSPDRGRELF
len: 14; v_gene: TRBV3-1; j_gene: TRBJ2-5; CDR3aa: ASSQITSGSQETQY
len: 13; v_gene: TRBV12-3/TRBV12-4; j_gene: TRBJ2-5; CDR3aa: ASRAQGAWKETQY
len: 14; v_gene: TRBV5-6; j_gene: TRBJ2-5; CDR3aa: ASSLGPSGGAETQY
len: 13; v_gene: TRBV5-1; j_gene: TRBJ2-1; CDR3aa: ASSLAGGLLNEQF
len: 13; v_gene: TRBV7-9; j_gene: TRBJ1-5; CDR3aa: ASSDRQGGNQPQH
len: 15; v_gene: TRBV12-3/TRBV12-4; j_gene: TRBJ2-7; CDR3aa: ASSSPRPGQGSYEQY
len: 9; v_gene: TRBV29-1; j_gene: TRBJ1-1; CDR3aa: SVGGLAEAF
len: 11; v_gene: TRBV6-1; j_gene: TRBJ2-1; CDR3aa: ASSADRDFEQF
len: 14; v_gene: TRBV24-1; j_gene: TRBJ2-5; CDR3aa: ATSDNDRGLWETQY
len: 13; v_gene: TRBV12-3/TRBV12-4; j_gene: TRBJ2-3; CDR3aa: ASSSPGLGPDTQY
len: 12; v_gene: TRBV9; j_gene: TRBJ2-2; CDR3aa: ASSVGANTGELF
len: 16; v_gene: TRBV4-1; j_gene: TRBJ2-6; CDR3aa: ASSPNAGTGFGANVLT
len: 15; v_gene: TRBV9; j_gene: TRBJ2-5; CDR3aa: ASSNSMGLAGQETQY
len: 11; v_gene: TRBV27; j_gene: TRBJ2-1; CDR3aa: ASSLPNYNEQF
len: 11; v_gene: TRBV7-9; j_gene: TRBJ2-6; CDR3aa: ASSTHGANVLT
len: 13; v_gene: TRBV9; j_gene: TRBJ1-1; CDR3aa: ASSVEPEMNTEAF
len: 12; v_gene: TRBV19; j_gene: TRBJ1-2; CDR3aa: ASSIVDGRYGYT
len: 12; v_gene: TRBV18; j_gene: TRBJ2-7; CDR3aa: ASSGRELGYEQY
len: 10; v_gene: TRBV3-1; j_gene: TRBJ2-5; CDR3aa: ATGLDRGTQY
len: 14; v_gene: TRBV3-1; j_gene: TRBJ1-6; CDR3aa: ASSPPYGGGNSPLH
len: 18; v_gene: TRBV3-1; j_gene: TRBJ2-5; CDR3aa: ASSQDLGTSGGAILETQY
len: 17; v_gene: TRBV20-1; j_gene: TRBJ2-1; CDR3aa: SALTQLAGGPHSYNEQF
len: 12; v_gene: TRBV9; j_gene: TRBJ2-2; CDR3aa: ASSETGGPGELF
len: 11; v_gene: TRBV7-9; j_gene: TRBJ2-1; CDR3aa: ASSLVLGGEQF
len: 11; v_gene: TRBV7-9; j_gene: TRBJ2-7; CDR3aa: ASGLEQAHEQY
len: 11; v_gene: TRBV12-3/TRBV12-4; j_gene: TRBJ1-2; CDR3aa: ASSVQGWGGYT
len: 12; v_gene: TRBV6-1; j_gene: TRBJ2-5; CDR3aa: ASRTSGGQLTQY
len: 12; v_gene: TRBV3-1; j_gene: TRBJ1-2; CDR3aa: ASSQEGQGYGYT
len: 10; v_gene: TRBV11-2; j_gene: TRBJ2-7; CDR3aa: ASSRDGYEQY
len: 11; v_gene: TRBV5-1; j_gene: TRBJ2-1; CDR3aa: ASSLDMVTEQF
len: 12; v_gene: TRBV5-1; j_gene: TRBJ2-1; CDR3aa: ASSLAGTSAYQF
len: 12; v_gene: TRBV19; j_gene: TRBJ2-5; CDR3aa: ASSQDRAGETQY
len: 12; v_gene: TRBV11-3; j_gene: TRBJ2-1; CDR3aa: ASSRSGGRNEQF
len: 14; v_gene: TRBV7-3; j_gene: TRBJ2-3; CDR3aa: ASSKRLAGDSDTQY
len: 13; v_gene: TRBV5-1; j_gene: TRBJ2-3; CDR3aa: ASSDTSGRWGTQY
len: 14; v_gene: TRBV6-5; j_gene: TRBJ1-1; CDR3aa: ASSYSGQGRNTEAF
len: 11; v_gene: TRBV20-1; j_gene: TRBJ2-3; CDR3aa: SAGGTQADTQY
len: 14; v_gene: TRBV19; j_gene: TRBJ1-2; CDR3aa: ASSILDGTDIYGYT
len: 13; v_gene: TRBV11-1; j_gene: TRBJ2-1; CDR3aa: ASSGGTDAYNEQF
len: 12; v_gene: TRBV20-1; j_gene: TRBJ2-1; CDR3aa: SVESSGGASEQF
len: 13; v_gene: TRBV7-9; j_gene: TRBJ2-1; CDR3aa: ASSFPGGNYNEQF
len: 13; v_gene: TRBV4-1; j_gene: TRBJ2-7; CDR3aa: ASSQVKVGSYEQY
len: 11; v_gene: TRBV3-1; j_gene: TRBJ1-2; CDR3aa: ASSHQQGDGYT
len: 15; v_gene: TRBV5-8; j_gene: TRBJ2-3; CDR3aa: ASSLGTPGQGGDTQY
len: 11; v_gene: TRBV19; j_gene: TRBJ2-7; CDR3aa: ASSGQFIHEQY